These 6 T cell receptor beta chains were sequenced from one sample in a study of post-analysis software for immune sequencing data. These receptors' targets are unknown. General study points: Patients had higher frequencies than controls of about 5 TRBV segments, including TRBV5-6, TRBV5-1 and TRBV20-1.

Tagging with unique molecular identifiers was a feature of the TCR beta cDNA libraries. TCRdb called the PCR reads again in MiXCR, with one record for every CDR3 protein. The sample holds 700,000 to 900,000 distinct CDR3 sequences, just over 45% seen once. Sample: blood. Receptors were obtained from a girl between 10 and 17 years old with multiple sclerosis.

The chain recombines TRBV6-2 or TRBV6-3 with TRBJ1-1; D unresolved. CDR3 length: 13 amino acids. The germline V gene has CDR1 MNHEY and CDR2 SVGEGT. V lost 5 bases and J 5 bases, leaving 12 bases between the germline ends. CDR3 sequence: CASSDLGRTEAFF. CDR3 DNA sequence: TGTGCCAGCAGTGACTTAGGGAGGACTGAAGCTTTCTTT.

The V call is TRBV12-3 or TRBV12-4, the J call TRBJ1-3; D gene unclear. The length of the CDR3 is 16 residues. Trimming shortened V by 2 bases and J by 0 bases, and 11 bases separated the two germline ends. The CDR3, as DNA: TGTGCCAGCAGTTTATCGGGCAGTCTCTCTGGAAACACCATATATTTT. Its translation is CASSLSGSLSGNTIYF.

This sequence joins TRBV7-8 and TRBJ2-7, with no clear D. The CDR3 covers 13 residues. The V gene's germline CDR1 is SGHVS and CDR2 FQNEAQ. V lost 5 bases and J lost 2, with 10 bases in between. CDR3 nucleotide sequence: TGTGCCAGCAGCCTCCACCGACCCTACGAGCAGTACTTC. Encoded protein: CASSLHRPYEQYF. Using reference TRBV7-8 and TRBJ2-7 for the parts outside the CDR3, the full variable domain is GAGVSQSPRYKVAKRGQDVALRCDPISGHVSLFWYQQALGQGPEFLTYFQNEAQLDKSGLPSDRFFAERPEGSVSTLKIQRTQQEDSAVYLCASSLHRPYEQYFGPGTRLTVT.

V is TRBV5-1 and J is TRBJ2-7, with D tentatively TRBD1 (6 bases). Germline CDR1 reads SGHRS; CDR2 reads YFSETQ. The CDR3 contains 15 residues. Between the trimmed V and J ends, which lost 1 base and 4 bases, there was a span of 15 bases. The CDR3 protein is CASSLKVWDKYEQYF. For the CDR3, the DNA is TGCGCCAGCAGCTTGAAGGTTTGGGACAAATACGAGCAGTACTTC.

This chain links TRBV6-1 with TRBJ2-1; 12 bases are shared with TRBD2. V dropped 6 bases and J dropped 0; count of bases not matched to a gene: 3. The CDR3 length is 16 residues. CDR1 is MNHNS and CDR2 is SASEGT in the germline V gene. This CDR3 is CASRKGLAGSYNEQFF. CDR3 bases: TGTGCCAGCAGGAAGGGACTAGCGGGCTCCTACAATGAGCAGTTCTTC.

CDR3 nucleotide sequence: TGTGCCACCGCTTTCACAACTAATGAAAAACTGTTTTTT. Amino acids: CATAFTTNEKLFF. This chain uses TRBV6-5 with TRBJ1-4; D unclear. V was pared by 10 bases and J by 0 bases, with 9 bases between. CDR3 length: 13 residues. Looked up from germline, CDR1 is MNHEY and CDR2 is SVGAGI.